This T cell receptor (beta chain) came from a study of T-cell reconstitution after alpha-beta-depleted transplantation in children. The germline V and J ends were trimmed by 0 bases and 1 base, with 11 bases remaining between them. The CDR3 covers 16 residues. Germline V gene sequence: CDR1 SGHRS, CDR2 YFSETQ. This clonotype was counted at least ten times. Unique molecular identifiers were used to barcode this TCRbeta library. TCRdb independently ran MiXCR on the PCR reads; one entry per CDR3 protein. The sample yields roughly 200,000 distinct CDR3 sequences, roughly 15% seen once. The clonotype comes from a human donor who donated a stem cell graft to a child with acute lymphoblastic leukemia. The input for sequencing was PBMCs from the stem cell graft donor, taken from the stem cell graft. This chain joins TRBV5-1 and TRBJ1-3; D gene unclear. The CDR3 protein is CASSLEVGPSGNTIYF. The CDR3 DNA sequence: TGCGCCAGCAGCTTGGAAGTAGGTCCATCTGGAAACACCATATATTTT.